The 18 T cell receptor beta chains presented below share a single source sample, sequenced in a study of blood T cell repertoires in COVID-19. Sequencing used immunoSEQ multiplex PCR; TCRdb keeps in-frame clones, though not all of them. Of 200,000 to 250,000 clones detected, roughly 84% appear once; the ten largest clones hold approximately 6.6%. The sample comprised PBMCs or T cells enriched from blood (not recorded which). These receptors all stem from a woman between 40 and 50 years old who had recovered from COVID-19.

A single count supports this clone. V gene TRBV6-2 or TRBV6-3 combines with J gene TRBJ2-7; 11 bases fit TRBD2. This CDR3 has 19 amino acids. The V and J ends lost 2 bases and 2 bases, in that order; junction bases with no gene match: 14. The V gene's germline CDR1 is MNHEY and CDR2 SVGEGT. The CDR3 DNA reads as TGTGCCAGCAGTTACCCGACTAGCGGGAACATACCCGTCACCTACGAGCAGTACGTC. This translates into CASSYPTSGNIPVTYEQYV.

This clone occurred once. The rearrangement uses TRBV6-4 and TRBJ2-1, with 8 bases fitting TRBD2. The CDR3 sequence is 17 residues long. The V and J ends lost 6 bases and 4 bases, in that order; junction bases with no gene match: 14. Germline-derived CDR1 and CDR2 are MRHNA and SNTAGT. CDR3 in amino acids: CASRTAPREGLYNEQFF. The CDR3 nucleotides are TGTGCCAGCAGGACCGCTCCCCGGGAGGGCCTGTACAATGAGCAGTTCTTC.

This clone was recorded a few times. The chain has TRBV7-8 and TRBJ2-2, with 7 bases matching TRBD2. The V and J ends lost 1 base and 5 bases, in that order; junction bases with no gene match: 7. This CDR3 has 16 residues. Germline lookup yields CDR1 SGHVS and CDR2 FQNEAQ. CDR3 DNA sequence: TGTGCCAGCAGCTTAGGGGACGTCGGGAGGACCGGGGAGCTGTTTTTT. Encoded protein: CASSLGDVGRTGELFF.

The gene calls are TRBV3-1 (or the pseudogene TRBV3-2) and TRBJ1-2; perhaps TRBD1 as D (5 bases). The V end lost 4 bases, the J end lost 8 bases, and 17 bases lay between the germline ends. This CDR3 contains 14 residues. Per the germline V gene, CDR1 is LGHDT and CDR2 is YNNKEL (reference sequence). In nucleotides, the CDR3 is TGTGCCAGCAGCCTAGCGTCGGGGGGAGGCGGCTACACCTTC. This codes for CASSLASGGGGYTF.

This clone was recorded at least ten times. This chain connects TRBV25-1 to TRBJ1-1, with D uncertain. CDR1 and CDR2 (germline): MGHDK, SYGVNS. The CDR3 totals 14 residues. Between the trimmed V and J ends, which lost 1 base and 9 bases, there was a span of 15 bases. The DNA for the CDR3 is TGTGCCAGCAGTGAATCAGGCGACAACCGAAAAGCTTTCTTT. As protein: CASSESGDNRKAFF.

The chain links TRBV28 to TRBJ2-1; no clear D. V was trimmed by 10 bases and J by 5 bases, leaving 15 bases between them. Germline V gives CDR1 MDHEN, CDR2 SYDVKM. The CDR3 totals 13 residues. The CDR3 DNA reads as TGTGCCACCCTTTCGGTCCCCCACAATGAGCAGTTCTTC. Its translation is CATLSVPHNEQFF. Full variable domain (missing parts from reference TRBV28 and TRBJ2-1): DVKVTQSSRYLVKRTGEKVFLECVQDMDHENMFWYRQDPGLGLRLIYFSYDVKMKEKGDIPEGYSVSREKKERFSLILESASTNQTSMYLCATLSVPHNEQFFGPGTRLTVL.

The chain joins TRBV7-3 to TRBJ2-3; TRBD1 is a possible D gene (7 bases). The CDR3 loop spans 13 amino acids. CDR1 and CDR2 (germline): SGHTA, FQGTGA. V was cut by 5 bases and J by 5 bases, with 11 bases left in between. CDR3 region: CASSLQGGDTQYF. CDR3 DNA sequence: TGTGCCAGCAGCCTCCAGGGGGGAGATACGCAGTATTTT.

The rearrangement uses TRBV24-1 and TRBJ1-4; no clear D. The CDR3 covers 16 residues. V lost 4 bases and J 8 bases, leaving 19 bases between the germline ends. Germline lookup yields CDR1 KGHDR and CDR2 SFDVKD. This CDR3 reads CATSERPAPRREKLFF. CDR3 coding DNA: TGTGCCACCAGTGAGCGCCCAGCGCCCCGTCGGGAAAAACTGTTTTTT.

The chain carries TRBV7-2 and TRBJ1-2, with 12 nucleotides matching TRBD1. CDR1 and CDR2 from the germline V gene are SGHTA and FQGNSA. The length of the CDR3 is 15 residues. The junction had 8 bases not matched to a gene; V was cut back by 4 bases and J by 8 bases. The CDR3 protein is CASSYRGGQGAGYTF. CDR3 coding DNA: TGTGCCAGCAGCTACCGAGGGGGACAGGGGGCAGGCTACACCTTC.

The sample holds a few counts of this clone. CDR3 sequence: CSAQTGPTYEQYF. In DNA form, the CDR3 reads TGCAGCGCCCAGACAGGGCCGACCTACGAGCAGTACTTC. This chain links TRBV29-1 with TRBJ2-7, with 7 nucleotides matching TRBD1. V lost 7 bases to trimming and J lost 2 bases; unmatched junction nucleotides: 8. CDR1 is SQVTM, CDR2 ANQGSEA, per germline. The CDR3 has 13 amino acids.

Comments on this clone: The same CDR3 is also encoded by other DNA sequences in this sample. The chain combines TRBV2 with TRBJ2-5, with 8 nucleotides matching TRBD2. Unmatched junction bases numbered 5, after V lost 6 bases and J lost 5 bases. The length of the CDR3 is 13 residues. Germline V gene data show CDR1 as SNHLY and CDR2 as FYNNEI. The CDR3 spells CASSGGVGETQYF. The CDR3 DNA follows: TGTGCCAGCAGCGGGGGGGTAGGGGAGACCCAGTACTTC.

The J gene is TRBJ1-5, the V gene TRBV19; 9 bases line up with TRBD1. Germline loops: CDR1 LNHDA, CDR2 SQIVND (reference sequence). CDR3 size: 15 residues. V lost 5 bases to trimming and J lost 6 bases; unmatched junction nucleotides: 8. DNA of the CDR3: TGTGCCAGTAGTCGGACAGGGGTGTTTGGTCAGCCCCAGCATTTT. Amino acid sequence: CASSRTGVFGQPQHF.

The CDR3: CASSTSGTNEAFF. The CDR3 DNA reads TGTGCCAGCAGCACATCCGGGACAAATGAAGCTTTCTTT. This chain joins TRBV12-3 or TRBV12-4 and TRBJ1-1; the D gene is possibly TRBD1 (6 bases). The CDR3 has 13 residues. The V gene lost 6 bases and the J gene lost 7 bases, with 15 bases spanning the gap.

V usage is TRBV29-1 and J usage is TRBJ2-2, with 10 bases identical to TRBD2. J was trimmed by 2 bases and V by 1 base; bases with no gene match: 10. CDR1 is SQVTM and CDR2 is ANQGSEA in the germline V gene. The CDR3 length is 18 residues. The CDR3 region is CSVEGLAGDKSNTGELFF. The CDR3, as DNA: TGCAGCGTTGAAGGGCTAGCGGGAGATAAATCCAACACCGGGGAGCTGTTTTTT.

This chain connects TRBV11-2 to TRBJ2-2; 9 bases agree with TRBD2. The germline V gene has CDR1 SGHAT and CDR2 FQNNGV. This CDR3 has 18 residues. With 5 bases clipped from V and 5 bases from J, the junction kept 15 bases outside the gene matches. CDR3: CASSPLSLAGWKTGELFF. CDR3 nucleotides: TGTGCCAGCAGCCCTTTGAGCCTAGCGGGATGGAAAACCGGGGAGCTGTTTTTT.

This sequence joins TRBV9 and TRBJ2-2; TRBD1 matches at 7 bases. This CDR3 has 16 residues. After removal of 7 bases from V and 2 bases from J, the junction contained 11 bases not matched to a gene. Germline CDR1 SGDLS, CDR2 YYNGEE. Here the CDR3 reads CASLPPGQKNTGELFF. CDR3 DNA: TGTGCCAGCCTTCCACCGGGACAGAAAAACACCGGGGAGCTGTTTTTT.

The gene calls are TRBV9 and TRBJ2-7; TRBD1 matches 7 bases. The CDR3 runs to 13 residues. CDR1 SGDLS and CDR2 YYNGEE come from the germline V gene. The CDR3 DNA follows: TGTGCCAGCAGCGACTCGTTAGGACAGGACCTGCGAGTC. Translated: CASSDSLGQDLRV.

The CDR3 loop is CASTSGGRGYTF. The DNA of the CDR3 is TGTGCCAGCACTTCAGGGGGGAGGGGCTACACCTTC. The chain recombines TRBV6-5 with TRBJ1-2, with 7 bases lining up with TRBD1. V was pared by 7 bases and J by 8 bases, with 7 bases of the junction left unmatched. Germline V lookup: CDR1 MNHEY, CDR2 SVGAGI. The CDR3 covers 12 residues.